Presented here are 28 T cell receptor beta chains from one specimen sequenced in a study of chemoradiotherapy in HPV16-positive cancers. The data were produced by immunoSEQ multiplex PCR, yet TCRdb's version contains in-frame clones alone and is incomplete. The sample holds approximately 12,000 clones, 65% to 80% seen once. Sampling was done from a patient who underwent chemoradiotherapy. All receptors come from a human donor with HPV-associated anogenital cancer.

CDR3 region: CASSSQGGSNEKLFF. The CDR3 nucleotides read TGTGCCAGCAGCTCCCAGGGGGGGTCAAATGAAAAACTGTTTTTT. This chain uses TRBV7-2 with TRBJ1-4, with 7 nucleotides matching TRBD1. V shed 4 bases and J 5 bases; nucleotides not matched to a gene: 7. Germline V gene sequence: CDR1 SGHTA, CDR2 FQGNSA. This CDR3 comprises 15 residues.

The chain couples TRBV6-5 to TRBJ2-1; D may be TRBD2 (5 bases). The germline CDR1 and CDR2 sequences are MNHEY and SVGAGI. Trimming stripped 7 bases from V and 2 bases from J, with 15 bases between. CDR3 length equals 15 residues. The DNA for the CDR3 is TGTGCCAGCACGTATACTAGGCAGGCCTACAATGAGCAGTTCTTC. Its protein product is CASTYTRQAYNEQFF.

The chain carries TRBV6-1 and TRBJ2-2; possibly TRBD2 for D (5 bases). V was clipped by 7 bases and J by 1 base, with 13 bases between them. CDR3 length: 15 amino acids. The germline CDR1 and CDR2 sequences are MNHNS and SASEGT. For the CDR3, the DNA is TGTGCCAGCATTTGGAGGACCGAGAACACCGGGGAGCTGTTTTTT. Its translation: CASIWRTENTGELFF.

Only a few counts were recorded for this clone. V and J are TRBV7-2 and TRBJ2-3; tentative D call: TRBD2 (7 bases). V was clipped by 6 bases and J by 2 bases, with 15 bases between them. This CDR3 has 15 amino acids. In germline, CDR1 is SGHTA, CDR2 FQGNSA. DNA of the CDR3: TGTGCCAGCAGGGGAGGGGGACAAATCACAGATACGCAGTATTTT. This codes for CASRGGGQITDTQYF.

V and J are TRBV7-3 and TRBJ2-2, with D maybe TRBD1 (6 bases). Germline V gives CDR1 SGHTA, CDR2 FQGTGA. V was cut by 9 bases and J by 5 bases, with 13 bases left in between. This CDR3 has 13 residues. The CDR3 DNA follows: TGTGCCAGTACCACAGGGCAAACCGGGGAGCTGTTTTTT. This sequence encodes CASTTGQTGELFF.

This clone was observed once. The chain carries TRBV28 and TRBJ2-2; D is possibly TRBD1 or TRBD2 (6 bases each). This CDR3 contains 14 residues. Trimming took off 7 bases at V and 4 bases at J, with 13 bases between the two ends. Per germline, CDR1 MDHEN and CDR2 SYDVKM. The CDR3 spells CASTVGGLTGELFF. The CDR3 nucleotides read TGTGCCAGCACCGTTGGGGGGCTCACCGGGGAGCTGTTTTTT.

This chain uses TRBV27 with TRBJ2-5, with 7 bases fitting TRBD2. V lost 6 bases, J lost 1 base, and 5 bases stayed unmatched. CDR3 size: 14 residues. CDR1 is MNHEY and CDR2 is SMNVEV in the germline V gene (reference sequence). The CDR3 sequence: CASRTSIVQETQYF. CDR3 DNA sequence: TGTGCCAGCAGGACTAGCATCGTCCAAGAGACCCAGTACTTC.

The chain uses TRBV7-9 and TRBJ2-1; TRBD2 matches at 10 bases. Germline CDR1 and CDR2: SEHNR and FQNEAQ (reference sequence). V lost 5 bases to trimming and J lost 5 bases; unmatched junction nucleotides: 9. The CDR3 covers 16 residues. The DNA of the CDR3 is TGTGCCAGCAGCCCGCGAGCGGGAGGGAGCGACAATGAGCAGTTCTTC. It encodes CASSPRAGGSDNEQFF.

The rearrangement joins TRBV9 to TRBJ1-1; 8 nucleotides line up with TRBD1. This CDR3 comprises 16 residues. Germline values: CDR1 SGDLS, CDR2 YYNGEE. Trimming cost V 0 bases and J 5 bases; bases outside gene matches: 9. CDR3 loop: CASSVAPPGGGTEAFF. The CDR3 region has the DNA TGTGCCAGCAGCGTAGCCCCTCCAGGGGGCGGAACTGAAGCTTTCTTT.

The CDR3 sequence: CASSFYTGTADTIYF. The CDR3 DNA is TGTGCCAGCAGCTTTTATACCGGGACGGCGGACACCATATATTTT. This chain links TRBV7-8 with TRBJ1-3; possibly TRBD1 for D (5 bases). CDR1 is SGHVS and CDR2 is FQNEAQ in the germline V gene. The CDR3 length is 15 residues. V lost 3 bases to trimming and J lost 8 bases, with 17 bases between them.

V and J are TRBV19 and TRBJ2-3; 8 bases fit TRBD2. V lost 7 bases, J lost 4 bases, and 10 bases stayed unmatched. Germline V lookup: CDR1 LNHDA, CDR2 SQIVND (reference sequence). The CDR3 extends over 15 amino acids. The CDR3 DNA reads as TGTGCCAGTACCCCGAGCGGGAGTTGGTCAGATACGCAGTATTTT. Translated, it gives CASTPSGSWSDTQYF.

The chain joins TRBV6-5 to TRBJ2-3; D ambiguous. Per the germline V gene, CDR1 is MNHEY and CDR2 is SVGAGI. Trimming pared 8 bases from V and 5 bases from J, leaving 14 bases between. This CDR3 has 13 residues. CDR3 in amino acids: CASSLQGRDTQYF. The CDR3 nucleotides read TGTGCCAGCTCCCTACAAGGGCGAGATACGCAGTATTTT.

V usage is TRBV14 and J usage is TRBJ2-3; D may be TRBD2 (6 bases). This CDR3 has 15 residues. Deletions cut 6 bases from V and 4 bases from J, with 17 bases between. Germline V gene data show CDR1 as SGHDN and CDR2 as FVKESK. The DNA of the CDR3 is TGTGCCAGCAGTTCTAACGCAGGAGGGCCAGATACGCAGTATTTT. Residues: CASSSNAGGPDTQYF.

The V and J genes are TRBV28 and TRBJ2-3; D may be TRBD1 (5 bases). V shed 6 bases and J shed 2 bases, with 15 bases lying between them. This CDR3 has 15 amino acids. Germline CDR1 is MDHEN and CDR2 is SYDVKM. CDR3 nucleotide sequence: TGTGCCAGCAGGACCGTGTGGGGCACCACAGATACGCAGTATTTT. Amino acids: CASRTVWGTTDTQYF.

The rearrangement joins TRBV7-3 to TRBJ2-5; weak D call: TRBD2 (6 bases). V was trimmed by 2 bases and J by 9 bases, leaving 19 bases between them. Germline V gene sequence: CDR1 SGHTA, CDR2 FQGTGA. CDR3 length: 15 residues. As DNA, the CDR3 is TGTGCCAGCAGCTTAGGGATCGGGGCGCCGGGGGCCCAGTACTTC. It is translated as CASSLGIGAPGAQYF.

The V call is TRBV27, the J call TRBJ1-3, with no clear D. The CDR3 sequence is 13 residues long. Germline CDR1 is MNHEY and CDR2 is SMNVEV (reference sequence). V lost 6 bases, J lost 7 bases, and 13 bases lay in between. CDR3 sequence reads: CASSPNPDNTIYF. CDR3 in DNA: TGTGCCAGCAGCCCGAACCCAGATAACACCATATATTTT.

By share, this clone counts as medium-sized. The CDR3 DNA reads as TGTGCCAGCAGTCTTTCCGGGCAGGGGAGCTACAATGAGCAGTTCTTC. This translates into CASSLSGQGSYNEQFF. The rearrangement joins TRBV28 to TRBJ2-1; D is perhaps TRBD1 (6 bases). Germline-derived CDR1 and CDR2 are MDHEN and SYDVKM. The CDR3 sequence is 16 residues long. Trimming took off 5 bases at V and 3 bases at J, with 17 bases between the two ends.

The chain links TRBV2 to TRBJ1-4, with 9 bases lining up with TRBD1. Germline CDR1 and CDR2: SNHLY and FYNNEI. The CDR3 extends over 17 amino acids. V shed 5 bases, J shed 1 base, and the junction held 8 bases outside the gene matches. Written as DNA, the CDR3 is TGTGCCAGCAGTAGACGACAGGGGGGCGGAACTAATGAAAAACTGTTTTTT. Amino acids: CASSRRQGGGTNEKLFF.

This clone was recorded only once. This chain connects TRBV2 to TRBJ1-5; 7 bases are shared with TRBD1. This CDR3 spans 13 amino acids. After removal of 2 bases from V and 7 bases from J, the junction contained 2 bases not matched to a gene. Germline CDR1 is SNHLY and CDR2 is FYNNEI. The CDR3 region is CASSETGEQPQHF. The CDR3 DNA is TGTGCCAGCAGTGAAACAGGGGAACAGCCCCAGCATTTT.

The chain links TRBV15 to TRBJ1-2; 7 nucleotides match TRBD1. Looked up from germline, CDR1 is LNHNV and CDR2 is YYDKDF (reference sequence). Trimming removed 8 bases from V and 8 bases from J; junction bases left unmatched: 11. The CDR3 contains 13 residues. The DNA for the CDR3 is TGTGCCACCGCCACCCGGGACAGAGCGGGCTACACCTTC. Its translation: CATATRDRAGYTF. Full variable domain (outside the CDR3, taken from reference TRBV15 and TRBJ1-2): DAMVIQNPRYQVTQFGKPVTLSCSQTLNHNVMYWYQQKSSQAPKLLFHYYDKDFNNEADTPDNFQSRRPNTSFCFLDIRSPGLGDTAMYLCATATRDRAGYTFGSGTRLTVV.

The chain has TRBV7-3 and TRBJ2-3, with 9 bases fitting TRBD2. With V trimmed by 4 bases and J by 3 bases, 5 bases remained unmatched. Germline V gives CDR1 SGHTA, CDR2 FQGTGA. The CDR3 contains 15 residues. CDR3 sequence reads: CASSSLAGRTDTQYF. Written as DNA, the CDR3 is TGTGCCAGCAGCTCACTAGCGGGTCGGACAGATACGCAGTATTTT.

This chain uses TRBV10-2 with TRBJ1-1; perhaps TRBD1 as D (6 bases). The germline gives CDR1 WSHSY, CDR2 SAAADI. V lost 6 bases and J 5 bases, leaving 13 bases between the germline ends. This CDR3 region has 13 residues. CDR3: CASRKAGVTEAFF. The CDR3 DNA reads as TGCGCCAGCAGGAAGGCAGGGGTGACTGAAGCTTTCTTT.

This chain links TRBV11-2 with TRBJ1-4, with a weak D call TRBD1 (6 bases). Per germline, CDR1 SGHAT and CDR2 FQNNGV. CDR3 size: 15 residues. Trimming took 4 bases from V and 3 from J, leaving 12 bases between them. The CDR3 here is CASSSNRAANEKLFF. DNA for the CDR3: TGTGCCAGCAGCTCAAACAGGGCGGCTAATGAAAAACTGTTTTTT.

This clone was detected only a few times. This chain joins TRBV28 and TRBJ1-2, with no clear D. The CDR3 is made up of 14 amino acids. Per the germline V gene, CDR1 is MDHEN and CDR2 is SYDVKM. Between the trimmed V and J ends, which lost 0 bases and 6 bases, there was a span of 11 bases. CDR3 nucleotide sequence: TGTGCCAGCAGTTTATGGCTCAGTATGAATGGCTACACCTTC. This codes for CASSLWLSMNGYTF.

This chain uses TRBV5-1 with TRBJ2-2; tentatively, D is TRBD1 or TRBD2 (5 bases each). Per germline, CDR1 SGHRS and CDR2 YFSETQ. V lost 6 bases, J lost 3 bases, and 12 bases lay in between. The CDR3 has 14 amino acids. The CDR3: CASIGDGYTGELFF. As DNA, the CDR3 is TGCGCCAGCATCGGGGACGGTTACACCGGGGAGCTGTTTTTT.

This sequence joins TRBV25-1 and TRBJ2-5; TRBD1 aligns across 12 bases. The J call could be wrong; TRBJ2-7 is a better fit for the DNA end. Germline V gives CDR1 MGHDK, CDR2 SYGVNS. The CDR3 is 17 amino acids. In DNA form, the CDR3 reads TGTGCCAGCAGTGAACACGGGGGACAGGGGGCTACCTACGAGCAGTACTTC. Translation gives CASSEHGGQGATYEQYF.

The genes are TRBV7-8 and TRBJ2-2, with a possible D match to TRBD1 (6 bases). Germline loops: CDR1 SGHVS, CDR2 FQNEAQ. CDR3 size: 17 residues. V lost 5 bases, J lost 2 bases, and 18 bases lay in between. This CDR3 reads CASSENAGASNTGELFF. In DNA, the CDR3 is TGTGCCAGCAGCGAGAACGCAGGGGCCTCCAACACCGGGGAGCTGTTTTTT. Full variable domain (outside the CDR3, taken from reference TRBV7-8 and TRBJ2-2): GAGVSQSPRYKVAKRGQDVALRCDPISGHVSLFWYQQALGQGPEFLTYFQNEAQLDKSGLPSDRFFAERPEGSVSTLKIQRTQQEDSAVYLCASSENAGASNTGELFFGEGSRLTVL.

This rearrangement joins TRBV9 to TRBJ1-5; D gene unclear. CDR3 length: 14 amino acids. The V and J ends lost 4 bases and 1 base respectively, with 9 bases between them. Germline CDR1 is SGDLS and CDR2 is YYNGEE. CDR3 bases: TGTGCCAGCAGCCCTCACGCGAGCAATCAGCCCCAGCATTTT. Its protein is CASSPHASNQPQHF. The whole variable domain, filled in from reference TRBV9 and TRBJ1-5, reads DSGVTQTPKHLITATGQRVTLRCSPRSGDLSVYWYQQSLDQGLQFLIQYYNGEERAKGNILERFSAQQFPDLHSELNLSSLELGDSALYFCASSPHASNQPQHFGDGTRLSIL.